This T cell receptor (beta chain) is drawn from a study of blood T cell repertoires in COVID-19 (TCRdb year 2020). Regarding the research as a whole: The collaborator samples originated in the United States, Italy and Spain and spanned the acute and convalescent phases of COVID-19. The material from the prospective study consisted of cDNA or gDNA derived from T cells, B-cell-depleted T cells, or PBMCs. Deeply sampled blood TCRbeta repertoires from subjects exposed to, actively infected with, or recovered from COVID-19 were included in the dataset. The repertoires were released in a freely available public database meant as a resource for research on the immune response to SARS-CoV-2. The samples were drawn from the first 160 participants of the ongoing ImmuneRACE study and from under 1,500 subjects provided by 6 global collaborators. Nearly every sample came with metadata listing a de-identified subject ID, COVID-19 status, age in years and sex. Where available, HLA class I and class II types were taken from metadata supplied by the sample provider and were not determined by assay-based typing.

Study-level results and caveats: The amount of clinical and demographic metadata varied by source and participant and was provided uncurated.

As encoded in the germline V gene, CDR1 is MDHEN while CDR2 is SYDVKM. There are 14 amino acids in the CDR3, from cysteine to phenylalanine inclusive. CDR3 DNA is the only sequence kept; it has 42 bases, read in frame from the first base. From V the trimming removes 5 bases and from J it removes 8 bases, while the gene matches leave 9 bases of the junction unaccounted for. Worth noting for this clone: Its antigen remains unidentified. Base quality data are lacking; no much larger clone is found one base away.

The collaborating institutions used their own protocols to collect whole blood in K2EDTA tubes. Collaborator samples were shipped for TCRbeta analysis as frozen whole blood, isolated PBMCs, or DNA extracted from either sample type. TCRbeta CDR3 regions were amplified from genomic DNA using the immunoSEQ Assay, a bias-controlled multiplex PCR. Per the source publication's procedure: The number of nucleated cells in each sample was estimated by amplification of reference gene primers within the assay. To quantify the absolute abundance of each unique TCRbeta CDR3 rearrangement, sequence reads were collapsed and filtered. For each sample, productive Simpson clonality was calculated as the square root of Simpson's diversity index over productive rearrangements. Held by TCRdb, this immuneACCESS table contains in-frame sequences only and omits some clones. Under half of the omission traces to an unresolved V gene where checked; the cause of the rest is unknown. That table gives V, J and clone size, and the DNA gave D and trimming. Present in this sample are about 130,000 clones, approximately 83% of which were seen just once. Over 25% of the sample goes to the ten largest clones.

The TCR originated in a woman older than 75 with acute or convalescent COVID-19. Sequencing was performed on peripheral blood. The V and J segments used are TRBV28 and TRBJ2-5, and TRBD2 matches 9 of the central bases. The nucleotides are TGTGCCAGCAGTGCCCTCAGCGGGGGGCATACCCAGTACTTC. It translates to CASSALSGGHTQYF. The variable domain in full, with residues beyond the CDR3 obtained from the reference TRBV28 and TRBJ2-5 genes, is DVKVTQSSRYLVKRTGEKVFLECVQDMDHENMFWYRQDPGLGLRLIYFSYDVKMKEKGDIPEGYSVSREKKERFSLILESASTNQTSMYLCASSALSGGHTQYFGPGTRLLVL.